The present entry profiles one T cell receptor beta chain with its context. Its antigen remains unknown. The data originate from a study of cytomegalovirus exposure and HLA in healthy donors. Broader study findings: Many donors carried some public TCRs, although rarity characterized most TCR sequences. Subsequent analysis of the approximately 110 validation repertoires found a tendency for first-cohort TCR clusters to co-occur. Accounts indicate the classifier identified cytomegalovirus status with strong specificity and sensitivity.

The table came from immunoSEQ multiplex PCR; TCRdb's copy has only in-frame clones and leaves some out. The sample contains fewer than 90,000 clones, less than 90% of which appear only once. The CDR3 length is 13 residues. Germline V lookup: CDR1 MNHEY, CDR2 SVGAGI. V gave up 2 bases and J gave up 7 bases; unmatched junction bases: 2. Among the 120 subjects of the validation cohort, separate from the approximately 670-subject first cohort, were the donors. The chain uses TRBV6-5 and TRBJ2-7, with 10 positions matching TRBD1. The TCR originated in a woman aged 18-29 years in good health and CMV-seropositive. The source material was PBMCs. DNA for the CDR3: TGTGCCAGCAGTTACGGACAGGGGGGTGAGCAGTACTTC. It yields the protein CASSYGQGGEQYF.